The entry below gives a single T cell receptor (beta chain) sequence along with its context. The record originates from a study of blood T cell repertoires in COVID-19. As originally analysed: The authors estimated nucleated cell counts from reference gene primer amplification. The data were produced by immunoSEQ multiplex PCR, yet TCRdb's version contains in-frame clones alone and is incomplete. Clonal size and the V and J genes are those of that table, whereas D and trimming came from the DNA. The data contain more than 100,000 clones, roughly 80% of them singletons. Participants' own reports of clinical history determined their cohort assignment. Trimming at V came to 5 bases and at J to 8 bases, leaving 11 bases not matched to a gene. Germline V gives CDR1 LNHDA, CDR2 SQIVND (reference sequence). This CDR3 region has 16 residues.

The V gene is TRBV19, the J gene TRBJ1-4; 10 positions match TRBD1. The sequenced sample consisted of PBMCs or T cells enriched from blood (not recorded which). The TCR originated in a man aged 35-49 years with acute COVID-19. CDR3 residues: CASSLNRDRGLEKLFF. CDR3 sequence (DNA): TGTGCCAGTAGTTTAAACCGGGACAGGGGTCTAGAAAAACTGTTTTTT.